The present T cell receptor (beta chain) was sequenced within a study of OX40 agonist ivuxolimab in advanced cancers. TCRdb's table, derived via immunoSEQ multiplex PCR, lists solely in-frame clones and lacks some. The data contain tens of thousands of clones, 87% of them seen just once; the ten biggest clones take up about 1.3%. This TCR derives from an adult with an advanced solid tumor such as melanoma, head and neck, liver or kidney cancer. The material was CD4+ or CD8+ T cells sorted from blood, obtained in a trial of the OX40 agonist ivuxolimab.

The CDR3: CAWLQGHSNSPLHF. In nucleotides, the CDR3 is TGTGCCTGGTTGCAGGGACATTCAAATTCACCCCTCCACTTT. The chain combines TRBV30 with TRBJ1-6; TRBD1 might be the D (6 bases). Per the germline V gene, CDR1 is GTSNPN and CDR2 is SVGIG (reference sequence). The CDR3 loop spans 14 amino acids. V was clipped by 5 bases and J by 7 bases, with 15 bases between them.